A single sample gave rise to the 9 T cell receptor beta chains below, sequenced in a study of shared clonotypes between healthy human individuals. Here immunoSEQ multiplex PCR was the method, and the copy in TCRdb shows in-frame clones only, minus some. The table lists under 1,100,000 clones, about three quarters of them singletons. The sequencing input was memory CD4+ T cells sorted from blood. Subset indicated: CD45RA-negative fraction. Source of these receptors: a man aged 18 to 29 in good health.

V is TRBV6-4 and J is TRBJ2-7; either TRBD1 or TRBD2 may fit D (5 bases each). The CDR3 spans 13 residues. CDR1 and CDR2 from the germline V gene are MRHNA and SNTAGT. DNA of the CDR3: TGTGTCACTTCCGGGACGAGACCCTACGAGCAGTACTTC. The encoded protein is CVTSGTRPYEQYF.

CDR3 residues: CASGLVSRRDTDTQYF. CDR3 in DNA: TGTGCTAGTGGTTTGGTAAGCCGGAGGGACACAGATACGCAGTATTTT. The chain links TRBV12-5 to TRBJ2-3; weak D call: TRBD2 (6 bases). The CDR3 consists of 16 residues. Trimming pared 0 bases from V and 2 bases from J, leaving 12 bases between. The germline V gene has CDR1 LGHNT and CDR2 FRNRAP.

Details on this clone: Within the sample, other DNA sequences also encode this same CDR3. The CDR3 region is CASSDPSGVSYEQYF. CDR3 sequence (DNA): TGTGCCAGCAGTGACCCTAGCGGGGTATCCTACGAGCAGTACTTC. This chain uses TRBV2 with TRBJ2-7; 9 bases fit TRBD2. The CDR3 covers 15 residues. The germline gives CDR1 SNHLY, CDR2 FYNNEI. The J segment lost 1 base and the V segment lost 3 bases, leaving 4 bases of the junction unmatched.

This chain connects TRBV30 to TRBJ2-1; D might be TRBD2 (5 bases). The CDR3 runs to 12 residues. The ends were cut back, 7 bases at V and 4 bases at J, with 11 bases in the middle. Per the germline V gene, CDR1 is GTSNPN and CDR2 is SVGIG (reference sequence). CDR3 DNA sequence: TGTGCCTCTGAGGGCAGGTACAATGAGCAGTTCTTC. It is translated as CASEGRYNEQFF.

V and J are TRBV30 and TRBJ2-7; 9 bases line up with TRBD1. Germline trimming cut 7 bases from V and 4 bases from J; bases unmatched to any gene: 5. The CDR3 has 12 residues. Germline values: CDR1 GTSNPN, CDR2 SVGIG (reference sequence). In nucleotides, the CDR3 is TGTGCCTTCGGACAGGGGAAGTACGAGCAGTACTTC. Protein sequence: CAFGQGKYEQYF.

V and J are TRBV19 and TRBJ1-3; TRBD1 might be the D (5 bases). Trimming cost V 8 bases and J 0 bases, with 14 bases left between them. The CDR3 is 15 residues long. The germline V gene encodes CDR1 LNHDA and CDR2 SQIVND (reference sequence). In nucleotides, the CDR3 is TGTGCCAGTCGAACGGGGGATAGCTCTGGAAACACCATATATTTT. This encodes CASRTGDSSGNTIYF.

V is TRBV5-4 and J is TRBJ2-1; 8 positions agree with TRBD1. CDR1 is SGHNT, CDR2 YYREEE, per germline (reference sequence). The junction had 2 bases not matched to a gene; V was cut back by 0 bases and J by 3 bases. This CDR3 region has 15 residues. The CDR3 spells CASSLGGTGYNEQFF. CDR3 nucleotides: TGTGCCAGCAGCTTGGGGGGGACAGGCTACAATGAGCAGTTCTTC.

The CDR3 is CRKTEGKRNEKLFF. The CDR3 DNA sequence: TGCAGAAAGACAGAGGGGAAGAGAAATGAAAAACTGTTTTTT. The chain uses TRBV29-1 and TRBJ1-4; possible D gene TRBD1, 5 bases. This CDR3 contains 14 residues. In germline, CDR1 is SQVTM, CDR2 ANQGSEA.

This clone was counted only a few times. Other DNA sequences in the same sample also yield this CDR3. This chain connects TRBV28 to TRBJ1-1; D uncertain. Germline CDR1 is MDHEN and CDR2 is SYDVKM. Trimming left V 5 bases short and J 4 bases short, with 5 bases between. The CDR3 has 11 amino acids. CDR3 DNA: TGTGCCAGCAGTCCGGGCACTGAAGCTTTCTTT. This encodes CASSPGTEAFF.